The clone carrying this T cell receptor beta chain was counted at least ten times. Sample time point: after trial treatment. Described treatment: LDRT plus nivolumab, ipilimumab, low-dose cyclophosphamide and aspirin (RACIN trial). This record belongs to a study of low-dose radiotherapy and immunotherapy resistance in tumors. Study at large: TRAV- and TRBV-specific primers were used for first-strand cDNA, which covered alpha and beta chains.

Over approximately 20 PCR cycles, TCRs were amplified from a constant-region primer and V-primer adapter. One entry per CDR3 protein, called by TCRdb with MiXCR from the reads. The data show around 57,000 distinct CDR3 sequences, roughly 33% seen once. Germline V gene lookup returns CDR1 SNHLY and CDR2 FYNNEI. Between the trimmed V and J ends, which lost 8 bases and 5 bases, there was a span of 17 bases. This CDR3 spans 14 amino acids. J is TRBJ2-3 and V is TRBV2, with D possibly matching TRBD2 (6 bases). The receptor's source is a male donor with rectosigmoid adenocarcinoma. Sequencing used PBMCs, obtained after low-dose radiotherapy plus immunotherapy. CDR3 region: CASRRRRGLDTQYF. The CDR3 DNA is TGTGCCAGCCGGCGAAGGCGGGGATTAGATACGCAGTATTTT.